Here is one T cell receptor (beta chain) with its context. Its antigen is not identified. Time point reported: week 35, safety follow-up. The vaccine gave 300 ug of a 20-mer mutant IDH1 peptide subcutaneously per dose. Patients underwent eight vaccinations, which took place in weeks 1, 3, 5, 7, 11, 15, 19 and 23. The data were obtained in a study of a mutant IDH1 vaccine in newly diagnosed glioma. Overall study context: Vaccines began 4-6 weeks after radiotherapy alone, or with temozolomide cycles. Study conclusions and caveats: No link was apparently found between pseudoprogression and changes in top peripheral T cell clonotypes. Among all patients, vaccine-induced immune responses occurred in roughly 93%.

V dropped 5 bases and J dropped 4; count of bases not matched to a gene: 10. This CDR3 contains 15 residues. The germline V gene encodes CDR1 SGHVS and CDR2 FNYEAQ. Libraries were prepared by immunoSEQ multiplex PCR; TCRdb keeps only in-frame clonotypes and omits some of them. This table has about 60,000 clones, 86% appearing once. The clonotype comes from a middle-aged man with glioma. The input for sequencing was PBMCs, taken from a glioma patient whose treatment included an IDH1 peptide vaccine. The rearrangement links TRBV7-6 to TRBJ2-7; 8 nucleotides line up with TRBD2. The CDR3 sequence is CASSTRRTSLYEQYF. The CDR3 bases are TGTGCCAGCAGCACCAGAAGGACTAGCTTGTACGAGCAGTACTTC.